A selection of T cell receptor beta chains follows, all from one sample in a study of blood T cell repertoires in COVID-19. TCRdb's table, derived via immunoSEQ multiplex PCR, lists solely in-frame clones and lacks some. The data hold 300,000 to 350,000 clones, with about 90% observed a single time. Specimen: PBMCs or T cells enriched from blood (not recorded which). The receptors come from a woman aged 25-40 years who had recovered from COVID-19. CDR3s include the opening cysteine and the closing phenylalanine or tryptophan. A D gene is named only where the DNA matches it firmly. Clone size is shown for a subset of rows, as once, few, many or a class of expanded clone.

d_call: TRBD1; clone_size: .; v_call: TRBV5-1; j_call: TRBJ1-2; cdr3_aa: CASSLSAGGSTSGYTF; cdr3_nt: TGCGCCAGCAGCTTGTCGGCAGGGGGCTCCACTAGTGGCTACACCTTC
d_call: .; clone_size: .; v_call: TRBV28; j_call: TRBJ1-5; cdr3_aa: CASRYRAGSSQPQHF; cdr3_nt: TGTGCCAGCAGGTACAGGGCGGGTTCTAGTCAGCCCCAGCATTTT
d_call: .; clone_size: .; v_call: TRBV19; j_call: TRBJ2-3; cdr3_aa: CASSSQGADTQYF; cdr3_nt: TGTGCCAGTAGTAGCCAGGGTGCAGATACGCAGTATTTT
d_call: .; clone_size: .; v_call: TRBV5-1; j_call: TRBJ2-2; cdr3_aa: CASSLFAAANTGELFF; cdr3_nt: TGCGCCAGCAGCCTCTTCGCGGCCGCGAACACCGGGGAGCTGTTTTTT
d_call: .; clone_size: .; v_call: TRBV2; j_call: TRBJ1-2; cdr3_aa: CASSEGHYGYTF; cdr3_nt: TGTGCCAGCAGTGAGGGCCACTATGGCTACACCTTC
d_call: .; clone_size: .; v_call: TRBV27; j_call: TRBJ2-7; cdr3_aa: CASSLGQGNSYEQYF; cdr3_nt: TGTGCCAGCAGTTTGGGGCAGGGCAACTCCTACGAGCAGTACTTC
d_call: .; clone_size: .; v_call: TRBV28; j_call: TRBJ1-6; cdr3_aa: CASSTGGAFNSPLHF; cdr3_nt: TGTGCCAGCAGTACTGGGGGGGCTTTTAATTCACCCCTCCACTTT
d_call: .; clone_size: once; v_call: TRBV7-2; j_call: TRBJ1-1; cdr3_aa: CASSLELVGTTNTEAFF; cdr3_nt: TGTGCCAGCAGCTTAGAGTTAGTGGGGACAACGAACACTGAAGCTTTCTTT
d_call: TRBD1; clone_size: .; v_call: TRBV10-2; j_call: TRBJ2-2; cdr3_aa: CASSGAGPGTGNTGELFF; cdr3_nt: TGCGCCAGCAGTGGGGCGGGACCCGGGACAGGAAACACCGGGGAGCTGTTTTTT
d_call: TRBD1; clone_size: .; v_call: TRBV3-1/TRBV3-2; j_call: TRBJ2-7; cdr3_aa: CASSRTGLGSYEQYF; cdr3_nt: TGTGCCAGCAGCCGGACAGGGTTGGGCTCCTACGAGCAGTACTTC
d_call: .; clone_size: .; v_call: TRBV27; j_call: TRBJ1-3; cdr3_aa: CASSLSGGTTGNTIYF; cdr3_nt: TGTGCCAGCAGTTTATCGGGAGGGACGACTGGAAACACCATATATTTT
d_call: TRBD2; clone_size: once; v_call: TRBV4-2; j_call: TRBJ2-5; cdr3_aa: CASSQLAGGRETQYF; cdr3_nt: TGTGCCAGCAGCCAACTAGCGGGAGGGCGAGAGACCCAGTACTTC
d_call: .; clone_size: .; v_call: TRBV6-2/TRBV6-3; j_call: TRBJ2-7; cdr3_aa: CASSPSDFHEQYF; cdr3_nt: TGTGCCAGCAGCCCCTCGGACTTCCACGAGCAGTACTTC
d_call: TRBD1; clone_size: .; v_call: TRBV6-1; j_call: TRBJ1-1; cdr3_aa: CASSERQGENTEAFF; cdr3_nt: TGTGCCAGCAGTGAAAGACAGGGAGAGAACACTGAAGCTTTCTTT